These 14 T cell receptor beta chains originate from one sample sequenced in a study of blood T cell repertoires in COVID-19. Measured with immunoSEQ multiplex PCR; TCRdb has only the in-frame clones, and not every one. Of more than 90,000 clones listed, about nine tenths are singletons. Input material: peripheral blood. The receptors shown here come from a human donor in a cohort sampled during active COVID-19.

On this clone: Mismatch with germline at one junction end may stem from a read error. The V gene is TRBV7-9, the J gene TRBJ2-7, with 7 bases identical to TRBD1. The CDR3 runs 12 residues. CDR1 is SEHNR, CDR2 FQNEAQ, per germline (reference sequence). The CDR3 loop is CASRLDRDEQYF. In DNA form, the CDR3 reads TGTGCCAGCAGGTTAGACAGGGACGAGCAGTACTTC.

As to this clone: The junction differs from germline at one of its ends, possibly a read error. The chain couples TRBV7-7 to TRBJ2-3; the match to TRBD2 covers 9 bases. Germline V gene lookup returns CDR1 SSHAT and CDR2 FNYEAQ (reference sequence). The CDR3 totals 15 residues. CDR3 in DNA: TGTGCTAGCAGCTTCGGCGGGGGGGGCACAGATACGCAGTATTTT. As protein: CASSFGGGGTDTQYF.

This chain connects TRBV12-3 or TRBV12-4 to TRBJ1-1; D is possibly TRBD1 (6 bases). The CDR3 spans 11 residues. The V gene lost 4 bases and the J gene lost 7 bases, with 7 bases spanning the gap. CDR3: CASSSDSEAFF. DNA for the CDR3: TGTGCCAGCAGTTCGGACAGTGAAGCTTTCTTT.

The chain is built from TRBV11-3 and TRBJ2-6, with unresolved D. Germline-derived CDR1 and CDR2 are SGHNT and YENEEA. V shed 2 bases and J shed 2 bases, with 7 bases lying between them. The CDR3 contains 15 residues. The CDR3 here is CASSLSLPGANVLTF. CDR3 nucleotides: TGTGCCAGCAGCTTATCCCTTCCTGGGGCCAACGTCCTGACTTTC. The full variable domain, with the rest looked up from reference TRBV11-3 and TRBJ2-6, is EAGVVQSPRYKIIEKKQPVAFWCNPISGHNTLYWYLQNLGQGPELLIRYENEEAVDDSQLPKDRFSAERLKGVDSTLKIQPAELGDSAVYLCASSLSLPGANVLTFGAGSRLTVL.

This chain's CDR3 is CASSQVREGEQYF. The CDR3 nucleotides are TGTGCCAGCAGCCAAGTGCGGGAAGGCGAGCAGTACTTC. This chain connects TRBV3-1 (or the pseudogene TRBV3-2) to TRBJ2-7; maybe TRBD2 (6 bases). The length of the CDR3 is 13 residues. Per the germline V gene, CDR1 is LGHDT and CDR2 is YNNKEL (reference sequence). The V end was cut by 1 base, the J end by 6 bases, with 10 bases between.

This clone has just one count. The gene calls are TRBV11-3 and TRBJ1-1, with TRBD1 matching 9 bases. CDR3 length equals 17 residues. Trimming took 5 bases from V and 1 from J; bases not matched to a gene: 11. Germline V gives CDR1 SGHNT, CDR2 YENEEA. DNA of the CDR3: TGTGCCAGCAGCAGGCGGACGGGACAGGGTCGGAACACTGAAGCTTTCTTT. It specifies CASSRRTGQGRNTEAFF.

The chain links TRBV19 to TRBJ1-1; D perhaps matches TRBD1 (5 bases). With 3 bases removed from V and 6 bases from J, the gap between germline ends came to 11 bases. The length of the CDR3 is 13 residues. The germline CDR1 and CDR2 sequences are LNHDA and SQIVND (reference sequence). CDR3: CASSMFREAEAFF. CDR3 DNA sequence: TGTGCCAGTAGTATGTTCAGGGAGGCTGAAGCTTTCTTT.

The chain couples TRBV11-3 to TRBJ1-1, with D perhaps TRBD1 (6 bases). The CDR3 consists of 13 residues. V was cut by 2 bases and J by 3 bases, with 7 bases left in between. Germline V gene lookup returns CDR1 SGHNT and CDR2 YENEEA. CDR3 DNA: TGTGCCAGCAGCTTAAACAGGGACACTGAAGCTTTCTTT. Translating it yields CASSLNRDTEAFF. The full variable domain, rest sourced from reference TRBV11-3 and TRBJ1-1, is EAGVVQSPRYKIIEKKQPVAFWCNPISGHNTLYWYLQNLGQGPELLIRYENEEAVDDSQLPKDRFSAERLKGVDSTLKIQPAELGDSAVYLCASSLNRDTEAFFGQGTRLTVV.

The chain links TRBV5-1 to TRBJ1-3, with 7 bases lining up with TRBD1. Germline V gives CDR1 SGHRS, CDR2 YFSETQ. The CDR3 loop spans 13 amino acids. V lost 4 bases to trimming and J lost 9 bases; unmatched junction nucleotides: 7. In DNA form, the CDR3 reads TGCGCCAGCAGCGCCGACAGGGAAGGCACCATATATTTT. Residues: CASSADREGTIYF. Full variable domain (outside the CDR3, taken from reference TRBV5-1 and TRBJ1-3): KAGVTQTPRYLIKTRGQQVTLSCSPISGHRSVSWYQQTPGQGLQFLFEYFSETQRNKGNFPGRFSGRQFSNSRSEMNVSTLELGDSALYLCASSADREGTIYFGEGSWLTVV.

CDR3 DNA sequence: TGTGCCAGTAGTACAGGGGTTTTGGTGAACACTGAAGCTTTCTTT. Encoded protein: CASSTGVLVNTEAFF. The chain employs TRBV19 and TRBJ1-1; weak D call: TRBD1 (6 bases). The CDR3 spans 15 residues. Per the germline V gene, CDR1 is LNHDA and CDR2 is SQIVND (reference sequence). V lost 4 bases and J 0 bases, leaving 12 bases between the germline ends.

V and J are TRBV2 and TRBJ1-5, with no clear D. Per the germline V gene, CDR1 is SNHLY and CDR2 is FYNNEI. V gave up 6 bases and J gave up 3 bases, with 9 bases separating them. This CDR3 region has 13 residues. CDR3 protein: CASREINNQPQHF. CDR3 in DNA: TGTGCCAGCAGGGAGATAAACAATCAGCCCCAGCATTTT.

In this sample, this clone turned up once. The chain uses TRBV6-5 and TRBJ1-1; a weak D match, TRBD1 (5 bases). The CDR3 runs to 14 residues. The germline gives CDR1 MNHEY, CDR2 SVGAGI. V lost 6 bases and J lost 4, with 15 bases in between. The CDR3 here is CASSHTGVGTEAFF. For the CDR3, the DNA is TGTGCCAGCAGCCACACGGGGGTCGGCACTGAAGCTTTCTTT.

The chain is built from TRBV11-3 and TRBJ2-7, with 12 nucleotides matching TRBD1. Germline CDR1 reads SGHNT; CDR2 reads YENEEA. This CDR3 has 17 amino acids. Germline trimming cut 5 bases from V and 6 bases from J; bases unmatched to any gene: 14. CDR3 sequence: CASSHLSVGQGATEQYF. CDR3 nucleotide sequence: TGTGCCAGCAGCCACTTATCTGTGGGACAGGGGGCAACCGAGCAGTACTTC.

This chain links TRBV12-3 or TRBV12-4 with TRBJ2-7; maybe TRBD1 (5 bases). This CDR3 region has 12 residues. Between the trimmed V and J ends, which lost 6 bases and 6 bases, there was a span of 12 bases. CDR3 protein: CASRGQGSEQYF. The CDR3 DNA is TGTGCCAGCAGAGGTCAGGGTAGCGAGCAGTACTTC.